The T cell receptor beta chain described here comes from a study of T cell responses to AZD1222 COVID-19 vaccine. CDR1 is SEHNR, CDR2 FQNEAQ, per germline (reference sequence). The junction had 6 bases not matched to a gene; V was cut back by 10 bases and J by 1 base. The length of the CDR3 is 13 residues. The data were produced by immunoSEQ multiplex PCR, yet TCRdb's version contains in-frame clones alone and is incomplete. The table has about 99,000 clones, approximately 90% seen once; the top ten hold about 2.5%. The origin of this receptor is an adult in good health. The V gene is TRBV7-9, the J gene TRBJ1-2, with TRBD1 matching over 7 bases. The starting material was peripheral blood, obtained on day 0 of AZD1222 vaccination. The CDR3 here is CATPTGINYGYTF. DNA of the CDR3: TGTGCCACCCCGACAGGGATTAACTATGGCTACACCTTC. The full variable domain, in which reference TRBV7-9 and TRBJ1-2 provide the parts outside the CDR3, is DTGVSQNPRHKITKRGQNVTFRCDPISEHNRLYWYRQTLGQGPEFLTYFQNEAQLEKSRLLSDRFSAERPKGSFSTLEIQRTEQGDSAMYLCATPTGINYGYTFGSGTRLTVV.